One sample yielded the 12 T cell receptor beta chains listed below, sequenced in a study of T cells after yellow fever vaccination. TCRdb re-analysed the 5' RACE reads in MiXCR, keeping a single row per CDR3 protein. Seen here are about 510,000 distinct CDR3 sequences, 20% to 25% observed once, and the top ten hold roughly a sixth. Material: PBMCs, obtained approximately 22 days after the first yellow fever vaccination. The receptor source for this set is a man aged 18-30 years who received the YFV17D yellow fever vaccine.

This clonotype was counted between two and nine times. This chain connects TRBV5-6 to TRBJ1-1, with no clear D. The germline V and J ends were trimmed by 2 bases and 7 bases, with 6 bases remaining between them. Per germline, CDR1 SGHDT and CDR2 YYEEEE. There are 11 residues in the CDR3. The CDR3: CASSFGIEAFF. In nucleotides, the CDR3 is TGTGCCAGCAGCTTTGGGATTGAAGCTTTCTTT.

This clonotype was observed a few times. The chain employs TRBV10-3 and TRBJ1-5; D is perhaps TRBD1 (5 bases). The germline V gene has CDR1 ENHRY and CDR2 SYGVKD. V lost 6 bases, J lost 0 bases, and 9 bases lay in between. The CDR3 sequence is 14 residues long. CDR3 nucleotide sequence: TGTGCCATCAGAGACAGCCATAGCAATCAGCCCCAGCATTTT. Its translation is CAIRDSHSNQPQHF.

This clonotype was recorded many times. The rearrangement uses TRBV25-1 and TRBJ2-3; D not certain. The CDR3 has 14 amino acids. V was trimmed by 8 bases and J by 3 bases, leaving 15 bases between them. Germline CDR1 is MGHDK and CDR2 is SYGVNS. CDR3 DNA sequence: TGTGCCAGCGGCCCCCCAGGCCGAACAGATACGCAGTATTTT. Its translation: CASGPPGRTDTQYF.

The chain is built from TRBV4-3 and TRBJ2-3; 9 bases match TRBD2. The CDR3 spans 17 residues. V lost 0 bases to trimming and J lost 0 bases; unmatched junction nucleotides: 4. In germline, CDR1 is LGHNA, CDR2 YSLEER. CDR3 loop: CASSQDSLAGSTDTQYF. The CDR3 nucleotides are TGCGCCAGCAGCCAAGATAGCCTAGCGGGGAGCACAGATACGCAGTATTTT.

The rearrangement uses TRBV12-3 or TRBV12-4 and TRBJ2-3, with D possibly being TRBD1 (5 bases). V dropped 5 bases and J dropped 1 base, with 19 bases sitting between them. The CDR3 covers 17 residues. The CDR3 is CASSTSPQGWGTDTQYF. The CDR3 DNA reads TGTGCCAGCAGTACCTCACCCCAGGGATGGGGCACAGATACGCAGTATTTT.

The CDR3 DNA reads as TGTGCCAGCAGCTTAATGGCCGGACAAGAGACCCAGTACTTC. This encodes CASSLMAGQETQYF. The chain joins TRBV7-2 to TRBJ2-5; no clear D gene. The CDR3 runs to 14 residues. Germline V CDR1 and CDR2: SGHTA, FQGNSA. The V and J ends lost 2 bases and 2 bases respectively, with 9 bases between them.

This clonotype was found a few times. The chain has TRBV5-1 and TRBJ2-2; maybe TRBD1 (6 bases). Germline V gives CDR1 SGHRS, CDR2 YFSETQ. Between the trimmed V and J ends, which lost 2 bases and 0 bases, there was a span of 8 bases. The CDR3 totals 15 residues. CDR3 sequence reads: CASSFTGTNTGELFF. The DNA for the CDR3 is TGCGCCAGCAGCTTCACAGGGACGAACACCGGGGAGCTGTTTTTT.

This clonotype occurred a few times. The rearrangement joins TRBV9 to TRBJ1-1; D perhaps matches TRBD1 (5 bases). Trimming removed 7 bases from V and 0 bases from J, with 10 bases in between. Per germline, CDR1 SGDLS and CDR2 YYNGEE. This CDR3 has 13 residues. The CDR3 nucleotides read TGTGCCAGCGCCGGGGGGATGAACACTGAAGCTTTCTTT. Protein sequence: CASAGGMNTEAFF.

This rearrangement joins TRBV11-1 to TRBJ2-2; 14 positions agree with TRBD2. CDR1 and CDR2 from the germline V gene are SGHAT and FQDESV (reference sequence). V was clipped by 0 bases and J by 4 bases; unmatched bases: 10. The length of the CDR3 is 20 residues. For the CDR3, the DNA is TGTGCCAGCAGCTTAGCGCGTGGACTAGCGGGGGGCCGAGGCACCGGGGAGCTGTTTTTT. Translated, it gives CASSLARGLAGGRGTGELFF.

This rearrangement joins TRBV4-3 to TRBJ2-4, with 7 bases matching TRBD1. Germline V CDR1 and CDR2: LGHNA, YSLEER. Trimming took 2 bases from V and 2 from J; bases not matched to a gene: 9. The CDR3 sequence is 17 residues long. CDR3 in DNA: TGCGCCAGCAGCCAATTTTTAGGGGGCGACACCAAAAACATTCAGTACTTC. Its protein product is CASSQFLGGDTKNIQYF.

The sample holds a few counts of this clonotype. This sequence joins TRBV5-1 and TRBJ2-1; D is perhaps TRBD2 (5 bases). V lost 4 bases and J 5 bases, leaving 16 bases between the germline ends. Germline assignment: CDR1 SGHRS and CDR2 YFSETQ. CDR3 length: 15 residues. CDR3 loop: CASSERAGEDNEQFF. CDR3 sequence (DNA): TGCGCCAGCAGCGAAAGGGCCGGGGAAGACAATGAGCAGTTCTTC.

This clonotype was counted at least ten times. This chain links TRBV29-1 with TRBJ2-3, with D hard to call. V was trimmed by 5 bases and J by 0 bases, leaving 9 bases between them. The CDR3 runs to 13 residues. Germline CDR1 reads SQVTM; CDR2 reads ANQGSEA. CDR3 DNA: TGCAGCGTTCGCGCACAAAGCACAGATACGCAGTATTTT. Its protein product is CSVRAQSTDTQYF.